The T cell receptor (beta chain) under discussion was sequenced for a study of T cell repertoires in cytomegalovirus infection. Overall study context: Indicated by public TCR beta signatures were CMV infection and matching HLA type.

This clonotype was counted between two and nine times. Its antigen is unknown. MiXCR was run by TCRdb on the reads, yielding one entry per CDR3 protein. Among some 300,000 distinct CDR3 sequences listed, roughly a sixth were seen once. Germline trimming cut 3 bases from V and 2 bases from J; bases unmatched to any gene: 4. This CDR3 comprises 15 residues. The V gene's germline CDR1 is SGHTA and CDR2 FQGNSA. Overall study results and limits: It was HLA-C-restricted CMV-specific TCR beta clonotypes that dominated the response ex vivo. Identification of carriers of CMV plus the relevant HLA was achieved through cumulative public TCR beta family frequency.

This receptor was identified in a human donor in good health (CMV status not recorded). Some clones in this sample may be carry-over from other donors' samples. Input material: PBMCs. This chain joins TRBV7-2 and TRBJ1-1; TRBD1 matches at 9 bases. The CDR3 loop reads CASSFGQGRNTEAFF. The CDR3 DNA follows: TGTGCCAGCAGCTTCGGACAGGGGCGAAACACTGAAGCTTTCTTT.